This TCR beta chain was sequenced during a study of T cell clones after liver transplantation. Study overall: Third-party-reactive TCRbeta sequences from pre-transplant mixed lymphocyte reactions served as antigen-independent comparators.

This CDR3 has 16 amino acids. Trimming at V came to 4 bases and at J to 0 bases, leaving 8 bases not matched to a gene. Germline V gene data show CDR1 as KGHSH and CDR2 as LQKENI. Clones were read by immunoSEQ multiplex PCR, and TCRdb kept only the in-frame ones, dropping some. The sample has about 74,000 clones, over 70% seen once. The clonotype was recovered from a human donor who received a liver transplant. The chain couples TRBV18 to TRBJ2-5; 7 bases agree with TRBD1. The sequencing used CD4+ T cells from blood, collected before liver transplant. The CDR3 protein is CASSLAGTANQETQYF. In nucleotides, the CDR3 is TGTGCCAGCTCACTTGCCGGGACAGCAAACCAAGAGACCCAGTACTTC.